This entry lists 18 T cell receptor beta chains sequenced from one sample in a study of cytomegalovirus exposure and HLA in healthy donors. It was with 60 Vbeta and 13 Jbeta primers that the PCR ran. Here immunoSEQ multiplex PCR was the method, and the copy in TCRdb shows in-frame clones only, minus some. The sample includes 100,000 to 150,000 clones. Sequenced material: PBMCs. The receptors derive from a woman in her forties in good health and CMV-seronegative.

This chain uses TRBV5-1 with TRBJ2-1; D unclear. The CDR3 length is 12 residues. Germline CDR1 SGHRS, CDR2 YFSETQ. Trimming pared 3 bases from V and 6 bases from J, leaving 7 bases between. The CDR3: CASSSNINEQFF. The CDR3, as DNA: TGCGCCAGCAGCTCAAACATCAATGAGCAGTTCTTC.

The gene calls are TRBV7-8 and TRBJ1-3, with D perhaps TRBD1 (5 bases). V was clipped by 2 bases and J by 2 bases, with 7 bases between them. This CDR3 is 14 amino acids long. In germline, CDR1 is SGHVS, CDR2 FQNEAQ. CDR3 in amino acids: CASSLRGAGNTIYF. In DNA, the CDR3 is TGTGCCAGCAGCTTAAGGGGCGCTGGAAACACCATATATTTT. The whole variable domain, remainder taken from reference TRBV7-8 and TRBJ1-3, is GAGVSQSPRYKVAKRGQDVALRCDPISGHVSLFWYQQALGQGPEFLTYFQNEAQLDKSGLPSDRFFAERPEGSVSTLKIQRTQQEDSAVYLCASSLRGAGNTIYFGEGSWLTVV.

V is TRBV7-2 and J is TRBJ1-5; 8 nucleotides agree with TRBD1. Germline trimming cut 5 bases from V and 6 bases from J; bases unmatched to any gene: 18. The V gene's germline CDR1 is SGHTA and CDR2 FQGNSA. The CDR3 length is 18 residues. CDR3 bases: TGTGCCAGCAGCCTTGGGGCGCCAGGGGGCCCTAGGGGTCAGCCCCAGCATTTT. Its protein product is CASSLGAPGGPRGQPQHF.

This chain links TRBV2 with TRBJ1-1, with 9 bases that match TRBD1. The length of the CDR3 is 15 residues. The germline V gene encodes CDR1 SNHLY and CDR2 FYNNEI. Germline trimming cut 10 bases from V and 3 bases from J; bases unmatched to any gene: 12. The CDR3 DNA reads as TGTGCCATCCTTCGCCCCCGGACAGGGGACACTGAAGCTTTCTTT. Translated, it gives CAILRPRTGDTEAFF. Drawing the rest from reference TRBV2 and TRBJ1-1, the complete variable domain is EPEVTQTPSHQVTQMGQEVILRCVPISNHLYFYWYRQILGQKVEFLVSFYNNEISEKSEIFDDQFSVERPDGSNFTLKIRSTKLEDSAMYFCAILRPRTGDTEAFFGQGTRLTVV.

This chain connects TRBV11-2 to TRBJ2-7; possible D gene TRBD2, 5 bases. Germline assignment: CDR1 SGHAT and CDR2 FQNNGV. This CDR3 has 12 residues. V was pared by 2 bases and J by 5 bases, with 7 bases between. The CDR3 loop is CASSLYGNEQYV. The CDR3 DNA reads TGTGCCAGCAGCTTATACGGGAACGAGCAGTACGTC.

The rearrangement joins TRBV21-1 to TRBJ1-5. TRBV21-1 is flagged as a pseudogene. This CDR3 has 17 amino acids. Here the CDR3 reads CASSKASGGVDNQPQHF. In DNA form, the CDR3 reads TGTGCCAGCAGCAAAGCGTCGGGGGGAGTCGACAATCAGCCCCAGCATTTT.

This chain joins TRBV7-6 and TRBJ1-1; D gene uncertain. Germline lookup yields CDR1 SGHVS and CDR2 FNYEAQ. Trimming took off 1 base at V and 10 bases at J, with 13 bases between the two ends. This CDR3 is built from 13 residues. The CDR3 DNA reads TGTGCCAGCAGCTTAGGAGGGTCTCTGGGAGCTTTCTTT. Protein: CASSLGGSLGAFF. The complete variable domain, with remaining parts taken from reference TRBV7-6 and TRBJ1-1, reads GAGVSQSPRYKVTKRGQDVALRCDPISGHVSLYWYRQALGQGPEFLTYFNYEAQQDKSGLPNDRFSAERPEGSISTLTIQRTEQRDSAMYRCASSLGGSLGAFFGQGTRLTVV.

The chain recombines TRBV7-2 with TRBJ2-7, with TRBD1 matching 9 bases. Trimming removed 2 bases from V and 2 bases from J; junction bases left unmatched: 1. The CDR3 has 14 amino acids. Germline CDR1 and CDR2: SGHTA and FQGNSA. Here the CDR3 DNA reads TGTGCCAGCAGCTTACACAGGGGGCCCTACGAGCAGTACGTC. Amino acid sequence: CASSLHRGPYEQYV.

This chain uses TRBV27 with TRBJ1-2; D gene ambiguous. Germline V gene lookup returns CDR1 MNHEY and CDR2 SMNVEV (reference sequence). This CDR3 is built from 13 residues. The V end was cut by 3 bases, the J end by 2 bases, with 7 bases between. CDR3 residues: CASSLGRNYGYTF. The CDR3 DNA reads TGTGCCAGCAGTTTGGGCAGAAACTATGGCTACACCTTC.

CDR3 coding DNA: TGTGCCAGCAGCTTGACAGGGAGGGTCACTGAAGCTTTCTTT. Amino acid sequence: CASSLTGRVTEAFF. The chain recombines TRBV5-4 with TRBJ1-1, with a tentative D call TRBD1 (6 bases). The CDR3 consists of 14 residues. Germline V gene data show CDR1 as SGHNT and CDR2 as YYREEE (reference sequence). V was clipped by 1 base and J by 4 bases, with 11 bases between them.

The rearrangement links TRBV28 to TRBJ1-4, with D unclear. V was trimmed by 6 bases and J by 6 bases, leaving 11 bases between them. The CDR3 consists of 13 residues. The germline V gene encodes CDR1 MDHEN and CDR2 SYDVKM. CDR3 bases: TGTGCCAGCAGCTTTAGAGTGGATGAAAAACTGTTTTTT. Amino acid sequence: CASSFRVDEKLFF.

The J gene is TRBJ2-2, the V gene TRBV4-3, with 9 bases identical to TRBD2. Germline V gene lookup returns CDR1 LGHNA and CDR2 YSLEER. The trim removed 1 base at V and 0 bases at J, leaving 3 bases unmatched. The CDR3 is 17 amino acids. CDR3 protein: CASSQGGGGANTGELFF. The DNA for the CDR3 is TGCGCCAGCAGCCAAGGGGGCGGGGGGGCGAACACCGGGGAGCTGTTTTTT.

This sequence joins TRBV10-3 and TRBJ2-2; maybe TRBD1 (6 bases). This CDR3 spans 16 amino acids. The germline gives CDR1 ENHRY, CDR2 SYGVKD. The V end lost 0 bases, the J end lost 4 bases, and 12 bases lay between the germline ends. CDR3 coding DNA: TGTGCCATCAGTGAGTCGCAGGGGCGGGCCACCGGGGAGCTGTTTTTT. It is translated as CAISESQGRATGELFF.

The V gene is TRBV27, the J gene TRBJ2-5, with 12 bases aligning to TRBD2. This CDR3 has 18 amino acids. The trim removed 2 bases at V and 2 bases at J, leaving 9 bases unmatched. The germline V gene has CDR1 MNHEY and CDR2 SMNVEV (reference sequence). Here the CDR3 reads CASSLEGLAGPYQETQYF. In DNA, the CDR3 is TGTGCCAGCAGTTTAGAAGGACTAGCGGGGCCCTATCAAGAGACCCAGTACTTC.

CDR3 loop: CASSLALLLTGANVLTF. The CDR3 nucleotides are TGCGCCAGCAGCTTGGCCCTACTGCTAACTGGGGCCAACGTCCTGACTTTC. The rearrangement uses TRBV5-1 and TRBJ2-6; D gene unclear. The CDR3 has 17 residues. V was trimmed by 0 bases and J by 2 bases, leaving 12 bases between them. CDR1 and CDR2 (germline): SGHRS, YFSETQ.

The CDR3 bases are TGCGCCAGCAGCCCCCTACAGGGTCCCCAAGAGACCCAGTACTTC. This translates into CASSPLQGPQETQYF. The chain is built from TRBV4-1 and TRBJ2-5, with D possibly matching TRBD1 (6 bases). CDR1 is MGHRA, CDR2 YSYEKL, per germline. The CDR3 is 15 amino acids. V lost 4 bases to trimming and J lost 1 base, with 13 bases between them.

The chain combines TRBV19 with TRBJ1-2, with 7 bases that match TRBD1. The CDR3 spans 16 residues. The germline CDR1 and CDR2 sequences are LNHDA and SQIVND (reference sequence). V lost 4 bases to trimming and J lost 1 base; unmatched junction nucleotides: 9. The CDR3, as DNA: TGTGCCAGTAGTACGTCCGGGGACAGCAATAACTATGGCTACACCTTC. This sequence encodes CASSTSGDSNNYGYTF. The full variable domain, rest sourced from reference TRBV19 and TRBJ1-2, is DGGITQSPKYLFRKEGQNVTLSCEQNLNHDAMYWYRQDPGQGLRLIYYSQIVNDFQKGDIAEGYSVSREKKESFPLTVTSAQKNPTAFYLCASSTSGDSNNYGYTFGSGTRLTVV.

The chain recombines TRBV5-1 with TRBJ2-2; 7 bases agree with TRBD1. Germline V lookup: CDR1 SGHRS, CDR2 YFSETQ. Germline trimming cut 3 bases from V and 4 bases from J; bases unmatched to any gene: 6. The CDR3 consists of 15 residues. In DNA, the CDR3 is TGCGCCAGCAGCTCGACAGGGAGAGGCACCGGGGAGCTGTTTTTT. Encoded protein: CASSSTGRGTGELFF.